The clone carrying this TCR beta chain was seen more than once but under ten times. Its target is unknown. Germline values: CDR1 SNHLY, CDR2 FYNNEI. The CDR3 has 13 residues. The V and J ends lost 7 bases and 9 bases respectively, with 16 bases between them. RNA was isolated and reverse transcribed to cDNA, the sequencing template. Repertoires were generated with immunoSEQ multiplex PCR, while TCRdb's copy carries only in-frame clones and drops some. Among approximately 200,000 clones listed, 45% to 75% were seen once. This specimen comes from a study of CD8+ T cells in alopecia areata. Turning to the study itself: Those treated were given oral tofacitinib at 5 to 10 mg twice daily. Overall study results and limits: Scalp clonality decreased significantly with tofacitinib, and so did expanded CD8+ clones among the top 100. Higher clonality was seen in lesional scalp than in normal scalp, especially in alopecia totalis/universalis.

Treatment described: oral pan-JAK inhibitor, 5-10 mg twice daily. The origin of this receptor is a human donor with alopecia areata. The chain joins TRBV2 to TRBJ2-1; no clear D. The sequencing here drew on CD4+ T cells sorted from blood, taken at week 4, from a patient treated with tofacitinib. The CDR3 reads CASKGPTPGEQFF. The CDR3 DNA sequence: TGTGCCAGCAAGGGTCCCACTCCTGGTGAGCAGTTCTTC.